Each of the 4 T cell receptor beta chains below was sequenced from the same sample in a study of human T cells and chemical hapten exposure. TCRdb ran MiXCR on the RACE reads and lists one entry per CDR3 protein. The sample consists of 55,000 to 75,000 distinct CDR3 sequences, under 15% of them appearing once. Time point noted: patch test 3, about 24 weeks after DPC sensitization. Stated treatment: therapeutic diphenylcyclopropenone sensitization with weekly scalp DPC. This specimen was whole blood, taken in connection with sensitization to the hapten diphenylcyclopropenone (DPC). These receptors all come from a man aged 25 to 45 with alopecia areata. Some clones in this sample may be carry-over from other donors' samples.

V usage is TRBV7-2 and J usage is TRBJ2-3, with 9 bases identical to TRBD1. Germline CDR1 SGHTA, CDR2 FQGNSA. The J segment lost 4 bases and the V segment lost 5 bases, leaving 4 bases of the junction unmatched. CDR3 length equals 14 residues. The CDR3 region is CASSIQGAADTQYF. The CDR3 bases are TGTGCCAGCAGCATACAGGGGGCCGCAGATACGCAGTATTTT.

The chain couples TRBV12-3 or TRBV12-4 to TRBJ1-1; a possible D gene is TRBD1 (6 bases). Trimming removed 5 bases at V and 5 bases at J, with 9 bases between. The length of the CDR3 is 12 residues. The CDR3 DNA follows: TGTGCCAGCAGTCCCAGGGGAACTGAAGCTTTCTTT. Its translation is CASSPRGTEAFF.

This clonotype showed up many times. CDR3 in DNA: TGTGCCAGCAGCCCGCAAACTAGAGATACGCAGTATTTT. This gives the protein CASSPQTRDTQYF. V gene TRBV9 combines with J gene TRBJ2-3; a weak D match, TRBD2 (5 bases). V was trimmed by 4 bases and J by 5 bases, leaving 11 bases between them. Germline V CDR1 and CDR2: SGDLS, YYNGEE. This CDR3 is 13 amino acids long.

This clonotype showed up just a few times. The chain has TRBV14 and TRBJ1-2, with a tentative D call TRBD1 (5 bases). Trimming cost V 0 bases and J 2 bases, with 25 bases left between them. Per germline, CDR1 SGHDN and CDR2 FVKESK. This CDR3 spans 20 amino acids. The CDR3 DNA sequence: TGTGCCAGCAGCCAAGATCTCCTAGACAGACAACCAACCGACAACTATGGCTACACCTTC. This sequence encodes CASSQDLLDRQPTDNYGYTF.